The 30 T cell receptor beta chains listed next were all sequenced from one sample in a study of CD8 T cells in Susac syndrome. RNA in amounts of roughly 0.5 to 1 ug was reverse transcribed with random hexamers. TCRdb re-derived calls from the immunoSEQ multiplex PCR reads in MiXCR, one entry per CDR3 protein. Of around 23,000 distinct CDR3 sequences listed, around 93% were seen once; the top ten hold 0.63%. The sequencing input was CD8+ T cells from PBMCs. All receptors derive from a human donor with Susac syndrome.

V usage is TRBV2 and J usage is TRBJ2-7, with D uncertain. Trimming took 7 bases from V and 2 from J, leaving 9 bases between them. CDR1 is SNHLY, CDR2 FYNNEI, per germline. This CDR3 is built from 12 residues. CDR3 coding DNA: TGTGCCAGCACAGGCGGCACCTACGAGCAGTACTTC. Its translation: CASTGGTYEQYF.

This clonotype is a singleton in its sample. The chain combines TRBV27 with TRBJ1-1; D is ambiguous. V was cut by 3 bases and J by 6 bases, with 11 bases left in between. The CDR3 totals 13 residues. Germline V gene lookup returns CDR1 MNHEY and CDR2 SMNVEV (reference sequence). CDR3 residues: CASSFRSAAEAFF. DNA for the CDR3: TGTGCCAGCAGTTTTAGGAGTGCGGCTGAAGCTTTCTTT.

The V gene is TRBV2, the J gene TRBJ2-3; 10 bases fit TRBD2. The CDR3 loop spans 15 amino acids. Germline V gene lookup returns CDR1 SNHLY and CDR2 FYNNEI. V trimming: 5 bases; J trimming: 3 bases; junction bases outside the gene matches: 5. This chain's CDR3 is CASSSTSGSTDTQYF. CDR3 in DNA: TGTGCCAGCAGTTCGACTAGCGGGTCGACAGATACGCAGTATTTT.

The rearrangement uses TRBV28 and TRBJ1-1; no clear D gene. CDR3 size: 11 residues. Germline values: CDR1 MDHEN, CDR2 SYDVKM. Trimming stripped 4 bases from V and 2 bases from J, with 2 bases between. In DNA, the CDR3 is TGTGCCAGCAGTTCTAACACTGAAGCTTTCTTT. Translated: CASSSNTEAFF. The whole variable domain, filled in from reference TRBV28 and TRBJ1-1, reads DVKVTQSSRYLVKRTGEKVFLECVQDMDHENMFWYRQDPGLGLRLIYFSYDVKMKEKGDIPEGYSVSREKKERFSLILESASTNQTSMYLCASSSNTEAFFGQGTRLTVV.

This clonotype was observed a single time. The genes are TRBV11-2 and TRBJ2-3, with 8 nucleotides matching TRBD2. The CDR3 runs to 14 residues. The germline gives CDR1 SGHAT, CDR2 FQNNGV. The V gene end was trimmed by 4 bases and the J gene end by 2 bases; junction bases not matched to a gene: 2. The chain's CDR3 is CASSSGGVTDTQYF. The CDR3 DNA reads TGTGCCAGCAGCTCGGGGGGGGTCACAGATACGCAGTATTTT.

Here the CDR3 reads CASSSIVPASSYNEQFF. In DNA, the CDR3 is TGTGCCAGCAGTTCAATAGTCCCCGCGAGCTCCTACAATGAGCAGTTCTTC. The V call is TRBV27, the J call TRBJ2-1; D gene uncertain. Germline CDR1 reads MNHEY; CDR2 reads SMNVEV (reference sequence). V was cut by 4 bases and J by 0 bases, with 16 bases left in between. The CDR3 loop spans 17 amino acids.

The genes are TRBV19 and TRBJ2-6; unclear D gene. This CDR3 is built from 14 residues. Germline lookup yields CDR1 LNHDA and CDR2 SQIVND (reference sequence). With 5 bases removed from V and 0 bases from J, the gap between germline ends came to 5 bases. The CDR3 DNA sequence: TGTGCCAGTAGTGGAACCTCTGGGGCCAACGTCCTGACTTTC. It codes for CASSGTSGANVLTF.

The chain employs TRBV7-8 and TRBJ2-3; 11 nucleotides align to TRBD2. The CDR3 length is 18 residues. The trim removed 0 bases at V and 3 bases at J, leaving 8 bases unmatched. Germline V gene lookup returns CDR1 SGHVS and CDR2 FQNEAQ. In DNA form, the CDR3 reads TGTGCCAGCAGCTTAGCCAGGGGACTAGCGGAAATAACAGATACGCAGTATTTT. Its protein is CASSLARGLAEITDTQYF.

The gene calls are TRBV28 and TRBJ2-7, with D unresolved. In germline, CDR1 is MDHEN, CDR2 SYDVKM. V lost 3 bases to trimming and J lost 5 bases, with 2 bases between them. This CDR3 comprises 10 residues. CDR3 sequence reads: CASSFNEQYF. As DNA, the CDR3 is TGTGCCAGCAGTTTTAACGAGCAGTACTTC.

V is TRBV7-8 and J is TRBJ2-7; D not certain. Germline CDR1 is SGHVS and CDR2 is FQNEAQ. V dropped 4 bases and J dropped 2 bases, with 6 bases sitting between them. The CDR3 has 12 amino acids. The CDR3: CASSSLPYEQYF. The CDR3 bases are TGTGCCAGCAGCTCCCTACCCTACGAGCAGTACTTC.

The chain has TRBV7-6 and TRBJ2-1; D is undetermined. CDR1 and CDR2 (germline): SGHVS, FNYEAQ. Trimming stripped 2 bases from V and 11 bases from J, with 13 bases between. The CDR3 consists of 13 residues. The CDR3 DNA follows: TGTGCCAGCAGCTTATTGGGCAGTGACAAGCAGTTCTTC. Translation: CASSLLGSDKQFF.

The chain employs TRBV28 and TRBJ2-7, with 10 bases lining up with TRBD1. The germline CDR1 and CDR2 sequences are MDHEN and SYDVKM. This CDR3 region has 15 residues. The junction had 7 bases not matched to a gene; V was cut back by 6 bases and J by 2 bases. CDR3 coding DNA: TGTGCCAGCAGGTGGGACAGGGGATTGCCCTACGAGCAGTACTTC. Translation: CASRWDRGLPYEQYF.

The CDR3 is CASSARWDSSSGNTIYF. The CDR3, as DNA: TGTGCCAGCAGCGCCCGGTGGGACAGCTCCTCTGGAAACACCATATATTTT. The gene calls are TRBV7-9 and TRBJ1-3; 7 bases are a match to TRBD1. V lost 5 bases and J lost 0; bases outside the gene matches: 10. This CDR3 has 17 amino acids. CDR1 is SEHNR and CDR2 is FQNEAQ in the germline V gene (reference sequence).

This rearrangement joins TRBV6-5 to TRBJ2-3; 7 bases fit TRBD2. J lost 0 bases, V lost 0 bases, and 0 bases had no gene match. This CDR3 contains 15 residues. Germline CDR1 reads MNHEY; CDR2 reads SVGAGI. The CDR3, as DNA: TGTGCCAGCAGTTACTCGGGGGGGAGCACAGATACGCAGTATTTT. It yields the protein CASSYSGGSTDTQYF.

The chain couples TRBV15 to TRBJ1-1, with D perhaps TRBD1 (6 bases). Trimming left V 0 bases short and J 5 bases short, with 13 bases between. CDR1 is LNHNV and CDR2 is YYDKDF in the germline V gene (reference sequence). This CDR3 has 15 amino acids. The CDR3 nucleotides read TGTGCCACCAGCAGAGAGGGGAGGGGGTGGACTGAAGCTTTCTTT. Amino acids: CATSREGRGWTEAFF.

This chain connects TRBV2 to TRBJ2-7, with D hard to call. The germline gives CDR1 SNHLY, CDR2 FYNNEI. Trimming cost V 7 bases and J 0 bases, with 10 bases left between them. CDR3 size: 13 residues. The chain's CDR3 is CASIPGSSYEQYF. DNA for the CDR3: TGTGCCAGCATCCCGGGCAGCTCCTACGAGCAGTACTTC.

This clonotype was seen once. The rearrangement links TRBV2 to TRBJ2-5; D perhaps matches TRBD2 (6 bases). The CDR3 totals 15 residues. V was trimmed by 1 base and J by 7 bases, leaving 16 bases between them. Looked up from germline, CDR1 is SNHLY and CDR2 is FYNNEI. CDR3 sequence reads: CASSEGGLQAGTQYF. Written as DNA, the CDR3 is TGTGCCAGCAGTGAAGGGGGACTTCAGGCCGGGACCCAGTACTTC.

The chain links TRBV28 to TRBJ2-7, with 10 positions matching TRBD1. From germline, CDR1 is MDHEN and CDR2 SYDVKM. J was trimmed by 3 bases and V by 5 bases; bases with no gene match: 4. This CDR3 has 14 amino acids. The CDR3 nucleotides read TGTGCCAGCAGTCCTGGACAGGGGGGCTACGAGCAGTACTTC. Translation: CASSPGQGGYEQYF.

The rearrangement uses TRBV11-2 and TRBJ1-1; no clear D gene. The germline CDR1 and CDR2 sequences are SGHAT and FQNNGV. The CDR3 has 15 amino acids. The germline V and J ends were trimmed by 5 bases and 1 base, with 14 bases remaining between them. The CDR3 spells CASSPDPSPNTEAFF. The CDR3 DNA sequence: TGTGCCAGCAGCCCCGACCCCTCTCCGAACACTGAAGCTTTCTTT.

The V call is TRBV4-2, the J call TRBJ2-1, with D possibly being TRBD1 (6 bases). This CDR3 is 15 amino acids long. V was cut by 10 bases and J by 2 bases, with 18 bases left in between. CDR1 and CDR2 (germline): LGHNA, YNFKEQ. The CDR3 spells CATAEGQGPYNEQFF. CDR3 DNA sequence: TGTGCCACCGCGGAAGGGCAGGGGCCCTACAATGAGCAGTTCTTC.

The chain couples TRBV5-1 to TRBJ1-1; D is uncertain. Germline assignment: CDR1 SGHRS and CDR2 YFSETQ. V lost 1 base to trimming and J lost 0 bases, with 7 bases between them. The length of the CDR3 is 14 residues. Written as DNA, the CDR3 is TGCGCCAGCAGCTTGATGACTCTGAACACTGAAGCTTTCTTT. Translating gives CASSLMTLNTEAFF.

The rearrangement joins TRBV6-6 to TRBJ1-1, with 7 bases matching TRBD1. The V gene's germline CDR1 is MNHNY and CDR2 SVGAGI (reference sequence). With 6 bases clipped from V and 1 base from J, the junction kept 11 bases outside the gene matches. The CDR3 is 16 residues long. DNA of the CDR3: TGTGCCAGCAGAAGCGACAGGGTGGTTGCGAACACTGAAGCTTTCTTT. As protein: CASRSDRVVANTEAFF.

This CDR3 reads CATSRPPAGGRETQYF. The CDR3 nucleotides are TGTGCCACCTCCCGTCCCCCCGCGGGGGGGAGAGAGACCCAGTACTTC. The rearrangement links TRBV5-6 to TRBJ2-5, with 9 bases lining up with TRBD2. Trimming cost V 9 bases and J 4 bases; bases outside gene matches: 16. CDR1 is SGHDT and CDR2 is YYEEEE in the germline V gene. The length of the CDR3 is 16 residues.

This chain links TRBV19 with TRBJ2-7; 7 positions match TRBD1. Germline values: CDR1 LNHDA, CDR2 SQIVND (reference sequence). The CDR3 covers 15 residues. V trimming: 5 bases; J trimming: 0 bases; junction bases outside the gene matches: 7. CDR3: CASSFGTASSYEQYF. The CDR3 region has the DNA TGTGCCAGTAGTTTCGGGACAGCCAGCTCCTACGAGCAGTACTTC.

The chain employs TRBV11-2 and TRBJ2-1; D gene ambiguous. V was cut by 0 bases and J by 0 bases, with 6 bases left in between. The germline gives CDR1 SGHAT, CDR2 FQNNGV. The CDR3 consists of 15 residues. The CDR3 DNA reads as TGTGCCAGCAGCTTAGACAGTAGCTCCTACAATGAGCAGTTCTTC. This gives the protein CASSLDSSSYNEQFF.

CDR3 loop: CASSYFGTGPLNTEAFF. CDR3 nucleotide sequence: TGTGCCAGCAGTTACTTTGGGACAGGGCCTCTGAACACTGAAGCTTTCTTT. The chain combines TRBV6-5 with TRBJ1-1, with TRBD1 matching 9 bases. This CDR3 region has 17 residues. Germline-derived CDR1 and CDR2 are MNHEY and SVGAGI. Losses at the gene ends were 1 base for V and 0 bases for J; bases not matched to a gene: 6.

The V gene is TRBV20-1, the J gene TRBJ1-5; D is unresolved. Germline values: CDR1 DFQATT, CDR2 SNEGSKA (reference sequence). There are 14 residues in the CDR3. Trimming removed 0 bases from V and 0 bases from J, with 6 bases in between. This CDR3 reads CSARDKVSNQPQHF. In DNA, the CDR3 is TGCAGTGCTAGAGATAAGGTTAGCAATCAGCCCCAGCATTTT.

The chain recombines TRBV28 with TRBJ2-7; D gene unclear. The CDR3 consists of 12 residues. Per the germline V gene, CDR1 is MDHEN and CDR2 is SYDVKM. V dropped 5 bases and J dropped 7 bases, with 12 bases sitting between them. The CDR3 sequence: CASSGPVGEQYF. In DNA, the CDR3 is TGTGCCAGCAGTGGACCAGTAGGAGAGCAGTACTTC. Using reference TRBV28 and TRBJ2-7 for the parts outside the CDR3, the full variable domain is DVKVTQSSRYLVKRTGEKVFLECVQDMDHENMFWYRQDPGLGLRLIYFSYDVKMKEKGDIPEGYSVSREKKERFSLILESASTNQTSMYLCASSGPVGEQYFGPGTRLTVT.

The chain combines TRBV6-4 with TRBJ2-3, with D perhaps TRBD2 (6 bases). Germline-derived CDR1 and CDR2 are MRHNA and SNTAGT. Between the trimmed V and J ends, which lost 2 bases and 2 bases, there was a span of 8 bases. The CDR3 is 14 residues long. CDR3 amino acids: CASSDGRDTDTQYF. DNA of the CDR3: TGTGCCAGCAGTGACGGGCGGGACACAGATACGCAGTATTTT.

The gene calls are TRBV6-6 and TRBJ2-1, with D unresolved. The CDR3 is 13 amino acids. The germline V gene encodes CDR1 MNHNY and CDR2 SVGAGI (reference sequence). Trimming left V 2 bases short and J 5 bases short, with 7 bases between. Written as DNA, the CDR3 is TGTGCCAGCAGTTACCTCGAACACAATGAGCAGTTCTTC. This sequence encodes CASSYLEHNEQFF.